The 22 T cell receptor beta chains presented below share a single source sample, sequenced in a study of T cell responses to AZD1222 COVID-19 vaccine. Sequencing used immunoSEQ multiplex PCR; TCRdb keeps in-frame clones, though not all of them. The repertoire holds around 94,000 clones, with more than 70% as singletons. Sequenced material: peripheral blood, taken on day 0 of AZD1222 vaccination. The origin of the receptors is an adult in good health.

The DNA of the CDR3 is TGTGCCAGCAGTTCCCCGACAGGCGGCTACACCTTC. Amino acid sequence: CASSSPTGGYTF. This rearrangement joins TRBV28 to TRBJ1-2; possible D gene TRBD1, 6 bases. The CDR3 runs to 12 residues. Trimming removed 4 bases from V and 8 bases from J, with 11 bases in between. The V gene's germline CDR1 is MDHEN and CDR2 SYDVKM.

This chain links TRBV6-2 or TRBV6-3 with TRBJ2-1; D gene unclear. Between the trimmed V and J ends, which lost 6 bases and 3 bases, there was a span of 6 bases. The germline CDR1 and CDR2 sequences are MNHEY and SVGEGT. This CDR3 region has 12 residues. As DNA, the CDR3 is TGTGCCAGCAGCCGCCACTACAATGAGCAGTTCTTC. Protein: CASSRHYNEQFF.

J is TRBJ2-5 and V is TRBV19, with 7 bases aligning to TRBD1. The CDR3 covers 14 residues. V lost 5 bases, J lost 5 bases, and 8 bases stayed unmatched. Germline CDR1 is LNHDA and CDR2 is SQIVND (reference sequence). This chain's CDR3 is CASSPAARGETQYF. The CDR3 DNA follows: TGTGCCAGTAGTCCGGCCGCCAGGGGGGAGACCCAGTACTTC.

This chain links TRBV5-8 with TRBJ2-2, with D possibly matching TRBD1 (5 bases). V lost 7 bases to trimming and J lost 0 bases, with 10 bases between them. There are 14 residues in the CDR3. Germline assignment: CDR1 SGHTS and CDR2 YDEGEE. This CDR3 reads CASSPQANTGELFF. In DNA form, the CDR3 reads TGTGCCAGCTCCCCACAGGCGAACACCGGGGAGCTGTTTTTT.

J is TRBJ2-7 and V is TRBV7-2, with 10 bases that match TRBD1. This CDR3 contains 15 residues. The V gene end was trimmed by 6 bases and the J gene end by 2 bases; junction bases not matched to a gene: 7. In germline, CDR1 is SGHTA, CDR2 FQGNSA. CDR3 nucleotide sequence: TGTGCCAGCAGTTTGGGACAGGGGACGGCCTACGAGCAGTACTTC. Translated: CASSLGQGTAYEQYF.

The chain employs TRBV7-3 and TRBJ1-6; no clear D gene. CDR3 length: 15 amino acids. Per the germline V gene, CDR1 is SGHTA and CDR2 is FQGTGA. The V gene lost 5 bases and the J gene lost 10 bases, with 18 bases spanning the gap. The CDR3 nucleotides are TGTGCCAGCAGCCTCCAAGGAGGACGTGGATCACCCCTCCACTTT. Amino acid sequence: CASSLQGGRGSPLHF.

V gene TRBV6-2 or TRBV6-3 combines with J gene TRBJ2-1; D gene ambiguous. Trimming removed 2 bases from V and 6 bases from J, with 5 bases in between. The CDR3 totals 12 residues. CDR1 is MNHEY, CDR2 SVGEGT, per germline. CDR3 in amino acids: CASSYASNEQFF. The CDR3, as DNA: TGTGCCAGCAGTTACGCTAGCAATGAGCAGTTCTTC.

This clone was counted once. The chain couples TRBV18 to TRBJ1-1; tentatively, D is TRBD1 (6 bases). The CDR3 runs to 13 residues. Per the germline V gene, CDR1 is KGHSH and CDR2 is LQKENI. V lost 11 bases to trimming and J lost 5 bases, with 18 bases between them. The CDR3: CAGEGGRGTEAFF. Written as DNA, the CDR3 is TGTGCCGGAGAGGGGGGAAGAGGGACTGAAGCTTTCTTT.

The chain links TRBV10-3 to TRBJ1-1; TRBD1 aligns across 9 bases. Germline-derived CDR1 and CDR2 are ENHRY and SYGVKD. The CDR3 covers 14 residues. V trimming: 6 bases; J trimming: 5 bases; junction bases outside the gene matches: 7. CDR3 loop: CAIRPGQGRTEAFF. Written as DNA, the CDR3 is TGTGCCATCAGGCCGGGACAGGGAAGAACTGAAGCTTTCTTT.

The chain uses TRBV7-9 and TRBJ2-1, with D uncertain. Trimming removed 5 bases from V and 2 bases from J, with 4 bases in between. This CDR3 has 12 residues. Germline V gene sequence: CDR1 SEHNR, CDR2 FQNEAQ (reference sequence). The CDR3 coding sequence is TGTGCCAGCAGCCCCACCTACAATGAGCAGTTCTTC. It specifies CASSPTYNEQFF.

This chain uses TRBV5-4 with TRBJ2-2, with D hard to call. The germline V gene encodes CDR1 SGHNT and CDR2 YYREEE (reference sequence). V dropped 5 bases and J dropped 15 bases, with 17 bases sitting between them. The CDR3 consists of 12 residues. CDR3 region: CASSSGFGPMFF. DNA for the CDR3: TGTGCCAGCAGTTCGGGTTTTGGGCCGATGTTTTTT.

In its sample, this clone was seen once. V and J are TRBV2 and TRBJ1-3; no definite D call. The CDR3 runs to 16 residues. Germline-derived CDR1 and CDR2 are SNHLY and FYNNEI. V was cut by 8 bases and J by 4 bases, with 21 bases left in between. The DNA for the CDR3 is TGTGCCAGCCGAGCCGGCACATCTAAAGGGGGAAACACCATATATTTT. It yields the protein CASRAGTSKGGNTIYF.

The chain recombines TRBV7-9 with TRBJ2-7; no firm D call. Trimming took off 3 bases at V and 7 bases at J, with 13 bases between the two ends. The germline V gene encodes CDR1 SEHNR and CDR2 FQNEAQ (reference sequence). The CDR3 is 13 amino acids. Here the CDR3 DNA reads TGTGCCAGCAGCTTGACGACTGATTTGGAGCAGTACTTC. It encodes CASSLTTDLEQYF.

The V gene is TRBV7-9, the J gene TRBJ1-4; D is undetermined. V lost 4 bases, J lost 8 bases, and 5 bases lay in between. Per the germline V gene, CDR1 is SEHNR and CDR2 is FQNEAQ (reference sequence). The CDR3 contains 11 residues. CDR3 sequence (DNA): TGTGCCAGCAGCTGGAGCGAAAAACTGTTTTTT. This sequence encodes CASSWSEKLFF.

This clone has only one observation. This chain connects TRBV29-1 to TRBJ2-1; no definite D call. V lost 8 bases and J lost 4, with 15 bases in between. The germline V gene has CDR1 SQVTM and CDR2 ANQGSEA. The length of the CDR3 is 13 residues. Written as DNA, the CDR3 is TGCAGCCAGGCTACCCCGCCGTACAATGAGCAGTTCTTC. Translated, it gives CSQATPPYNEQFF.

This chain connects TRBV19 to TRBJ1-5, with D possibly TRBD1 on 5 matching bases. Germline V gene data show CDR1 as LNHDA and CDR2 as SQIVND (reference sequence). V was cut by 7 bases and J by 4 bases, with 8 bases left in between. CDR3 length equals 12 residues. CDR3 DNA: TGTGCCAGTACAGACAGAAATCAGCCCCAGCATTTT. Its translation is CASTDRNQPQHF.

This clone appeared once. The rearrangement joins TRBV11-2 to TRBJ2-5, with unresolved D. Germline CDR1 reads SGHAT; CDR2 reads FQNNGV. This CDR3 has 16 amino acids. Trimming shortened V by 0 bases and J by 2 bases, and 13 bases separated the two germline ends. CDR3 sequence: CASSLDSPLPQETQYF. CDR3 nucleotides: TGTGCCAGCAGCTTAGATTCCCCACTTCCACAAGAGACCCAGTACTTC.

The chain joins TRBV6-2 or TRBV6-3 to TRBJ1-1; D gene ambiguous. CDR3 size: 14 residues. Germline CDR1 MNHEY, CDR2 SVGEGT. V gave up 6 bases and J gave up 0 bases, with 11 bases separating them. The CDR3 bases are TGTGCCAGCAGCCTGACACCTATGAACACTGAAGCTTTCTTT. Protein sequence: CASSLTPMNTEAFF.

The chain employs TRBV7-8 and TRBJ1-1; D unresolved. The CDR3 consists of 12 residues. V lost 5 bases and J lost 1, with 5 bases in between. CDR1 and CDR2 (germline): SGHVS, FQNEAQ. In DNA, the CDR3 is TGTGCCAGCAGCCTCGAGAACACTGAAGCTTTCTTT. Its translation: CASSLENTEAFF.

The chain is built from TRBV7-2 and TRBJ1-2; D unresolved. Germline lookup yields CDR1 SGHTA and CDR2 FQGNSA. The CDR3 length is 14 residues. V dropped 1 base and J dropped 2 bases, with 8 bases sitting between them. The CDR3 bases are TGTGCCAGCAGCTTAGAGGCCCACAACTATGGCTACACCTTC. It translates to CASSLEAHNYGYTF.

V is TRBV5-4 and J is TRBJ1-2; 10 bases line up with TRBD1. Germline lookup yields CDR1 SGHNT and CDR2 YYREEE (reference sequence). V shed 4 bases and J 2 bases; nucleotides not matched to a gene: 8. This CDR3 comprises 16 residues. The CDR3 loop is CASSPDRGYLNYGYTF. CDR3 coding DNA: TGTGCCAGCAGCCCGGACAGGGGGTATCTAAACTATGGCTACACCTTC.

CDR3 nucleotide sequence: TGTGCCAGCAGCTTAGTAGGAGGTACTGAAGCTTTCTTT. It translates to CASSLVGGTEAFF. This rearrangement joins TRBV11-1 to TRBJ1-1; D ambiguous. Between the trimmed V and J ends, which lost 1 base and 5 bases, there was a span of 8 bases. Per germline, CDR1 SGHAT and CDR2 FQDESV (reference sequence). This CDR3 comprises 13 residues.